These 20 T cell receptor beta chains originate from one sample sequenced in a study of cytomegalovirus exposure and HLA in healthy donors. The PCR contained 60 Vbeta and 13 Jbeta primers. This table comes from immunoSEQ multiplex PCR, and its TCRdb copy is limited to in-frame clones, with some not included. The sample lists about 150,000 clones, roughly 8.8% occurring once. The sequenced sample was PBMCs. These receptors were obtained from a woman aged 40-49 years in good health and CMV-seropositive.

This clone occurred many times. V and J are TRBV5-8 and TRBJ2-7, with TRBD2 as a possible D gene (7 bases). Trimming removed 1 base at V and 7 bases at J, with 18 bases between. Germline CDR1 reads SGHTS; CDR2 reads YDEGEE. CDR3 length: 15 amino acids. CDR3 DNA sequence: TGTGCCAGCAGCTTGTTTCGAGGGGGGGCGAGGGAGCAGTACTTC. This translates into CASSLFRGGAREQYF.

This clone appeared a few times. This chain connects TRBV6-6 to TRBJ2-1; weak D call: TRBD1 (6 bases). CDR1 and CDR2 from the germline V gene are MNHNY and SVGAGI (reference sequence). Trimming pared 6 bases from V and 9 bases from J, leaving 12 bases between. This CDR3 is 12 amino acids long. CDR3 coding DNA: TGTGCCAGCAGCACGAAAGGGGGTGAGCAGTTCTTC. Protein product: CASSTKGGEQFF.

This chain connects TRBV7-8 to TRBJ1-5, with 7 bases identical to TRBD1. V gave up 1 base and J gave up 4 bases; unmatched junction bases: 4. The CDR3 sequence is 15 residues long. Looked up from germline, CDR1 is SGHVS and CDR2 is FQNEAQ. The CDR3 protein is CASSLEQGNNQPQHF. In DNA form, the CDR3 reads TGTGCCAGCAGCTTAGAACAGGGGAATAATCAGCCCCAGCATTTT.

This rearrangement joins TRBV28 to TRBJ1-2; 8 bases are a match to TRBD1. The CDR3 extends over 13 amino acids. V shed 3 bases, J shed 5 bases, and the junction held 2 bases outside the gene matches. Germline V CDR1 and CDR2: MDHEN, SYDVKM. CDR3 in DNA: TGTGCCAGCAGTTTGGGACAGGTGTATGGCTACACCTTC. This codes for CASSLGQVYGYTF.

This clone was observed a few times. CDR3 in amino acids: CASSRGSLGYTF. The CDR3 DNA follows: TGTGCCAGCTCCCGGGGGAGTCTAGGCTACACCTTC. This rearrangement joins TRBV2 to TRBJ1-2, with D maybe TRBD1 (5 bases). The germline CDR1 and CDR2 sequences are SNHLY and FYNNEI. The CDR3 length is 12 residues. V lost 8 bases to trimming and J lost 8 bases, with 15 bases between them.

Only a few counts were recorded for this clone. The chain couples TRBV27 to TRBJ1-2; 8 nucleotides match TRBD1. Looked up from germline, CDR1 is MNHEY and CDR2 is SMNVEV (reference sequence). The CDR3 contains 15 residues. The ends lost 2 bases at V and 5 bases at J; junction bases unmatched: 7. CDR3 residues: CASSLLRDRKYGYTF. In nucleotides, the CDR3 is TGTGCCAGCAGTTTACTTCGGGACAGGAAATATGGCTACACCTTC.

This clone was detected a few times. The chain combines TRBV5-1 with TRBJ2-7, with TRBD1 matching over 8 bases. Germline trimming cut 5 bases from V and 0 bases from J; bases unmatched to any gene: 7. CDR1 and CDR2 (germline): SGHRS, YFSETQ. This CDR3 has 15 amino acids. In nucleotides, the CDR3 is TGCGCCAGCAGTTTGACAGGGGTCCTCTCCTACGAGCAGTACTTC. Translation: CASSLTGVLSYEQYF.

The sample holds a few counts of this clone. Here the CDR3 reads CASKQGIEYTEAFF. Here the CDR3 DNA reads TGTGCCAGCAAACAGGGTATTGAGTACACTGAAGCTTTCTTT. The chain is built from TRBV2 and TRBJ1-1; weak D call: TRBD1 (6 bases). CDR1 and CDR2 (germline): SNHLY, FYNNEI. Trimming stripped 7 bases from V and 3 bases from J, with 15 bases between. There are 14 residues in the CDR3.

There are a few counts of this clone. J is TRBJ1-1 and V is TRBV4-2, with 12 bases fitting TRBD1. Germline assignment: CDR1 LGHNA and CDR2 YNFKEQ. The CDR3 contains 16 residues. V trimming: 0 bases; J trimming: 6 bases; junction bases outside the gene matches: 5. The CDR3 loop reads CASSQEVGTGGSEAFF. CDR3 coding DNA: TGTGCCAGCAGCCAAGAAGTTGGGACAGGGGGCTCTGAAGCTTTCTTT.

This clone has only a few counts. This chain links TRBV10-3 with TRBJ2-7, with 7 bases matching TRBD1. Trimming at V came to 6 bases and at J to 1 base, leaving 9 bases not matched to a gene. The germline CDR1 and CDR2 sequences are ENHRY and SYGVKD. The length of the CDR3 is 15 residues. The DNA of the CDR3 is TGTGCCATCAGCTTGACAGGGCCCCGATCCTACGAGCAGTACTTC. As protein: CAISLTGPRSYEQYF.

The rearrangement joins TRBV2 to TRBJ1-4, with TRBD1 matching over 8 bases. Germline values: CDR1 SNHLY, CDR2 FYNNEI. With 5 bases clipped from V and 5 bases from J, the junction kept 4 bases outside the gene matches. This CDR3 comprises 14 residues. As DNA, the CDR3 is TGTGCCAGCAGTTGGCGACAGGGGAATGAAAAACTGTTTTTT. The encoded protein is CASSWRQGNEKLFF.

The V and J genes are TRBV2 and TRBJ2-6; 12 bases are a match to TRBD1. The germline V gene encodes CDR1 SNHLY and CDR2 FYNNEI. This CDR3 has 21 residues. V was pared by 0 bases and J by 2 bases, with 11 bases of the junction left unmatched. The chain's CDR3 is CASSEALLWDRGPPGANVLTF. The DNA of the CDR3 is TGTGCCAGCAGTGAAGCGCTTCTTTGGGACAGGGGGCCACCTGGGGCCAACGTCCTGACTTTC.

The rearrangement uses TRBV18 and TRBJ1-2; TRBD1 agrees at 7 bases. Trimming removed 1 base from V and 10 bases from J; junction bases left unmatched: 6. Germline V lookup: CDR1 KGHSH, CDR2 LQKENI. CDR3 length: 13 amino acids. CDR3 in amino acids: CASSPLDRSDYTF. CDR3 nucleotides: TGTGCCAGCTCACCACTGGACAGGAGCGACTACACCTTC.

This clone was observed many times. The chain carries TRBV6-1 and TRBJ1-4; D unclear. Germline CDR1 reads MNHNS; CDR2 reads SASEGT. Trimming pared 5 bases from V and 7 bases from J, leaving 11 bases between. There are 13 residues in the CDR3. CDR3 in DNA: TGTGCCAGCAGTCTCTTCGGTGGTGAAAAACTGTTTTTT. This encodes CASSLFGGEKLFF.

The CDR3 sequence: CASSASGGPFYEQYF. In nucleotides, the CDR3 is TGTGCCAGCAGCGCTAGCGGGGGGCCGTTTTACGAGCAGTACTTC. This chain connects TRBV9 to TRBJ2-7, with 11 bases identical to TRBD2. From germline, CDR1 is SGDLS and CDR2 YYNGEE. V was clipped by 3 bases and J by 4 bases; unmatched bases: 6. The CDR3 is made up of 15 amino acids.

This clone has only a few counts. CDR3 nucleotides: TGCGCCAGCAGCTTGGGTCGGGGGGGCCCTAATGAGCAGTTCTTC. Protein sequence: CASSLGRGGPNEQFF. The gene calls are TRBV5-1 and TRBJ2-1, with 8 bases aligning to TRBD2. CDR1 and CDR2 from the germline V gene are SGHRS and YFSETQ. After removal of 0 bases from V and 7 bases from J, the junction contained 6 bases not matched to a gene. CDR3 size: 15 residues.

The chain combines TRBV5-1 with TRBJ2-1, with a possible D match to TRBD2 (6 bases). The ends were cut back, 5 bases at V and 12 bases at J, with 24 bases in the middle. The CDR3 length is 15 residues. Germline CDR1 SGHRS, CDR2 YFSETQ. CDR3 coding DNA: TGCGCCAGCAGACCTGGACGTCCCGGGGGTTTTGGGCAGTTCTTC. It is translated as CASRPGRPGGFGQFF.

The gene calls are TRBV18 and TRBJ2-7, with D perhaps TRBD2 (5 bases). This CDR3 is built from 13 residues. Trimming pared 2 bases from V and 7 bases from J, leaving 12 bases between. Germline CDR1 reads KGHSH; CDR2 reads LQKENI. The CDR3 protein is CASSPGSAGEQYF. The DNA of the CDR3 is TGTGCCAGCTCACCAGGGAGCGCTGGGGAGCAGTACTTC.

Of note for this clone: Other DNA sequences in this sample translate to the same CDR3. The chain combines TRBV10-2 with TRBJ2-7; possibly TRBD1 for D (5 bases). The length of the CDR3 is 12 residues. Germline V lookup: CDR1 WSHSY, CDR2 SAAADI. V was shortened by 2 bases and J by 4 bases, with 6 bases between the two germline ends. CDR3 sequence: CASSERGYEQYF. In DNA form, the CDR3 reads TGCGCCAGCAGTGAGAGGGGTTACGAGCAGTACTTC.

This clone showed up just a few times. V and J are TRBV6-5 and TRBJ1-4; D is ambiguous. CDR1 is MNHEY and CDR2 is SVGAGI in the germline V gene. The CDR3 loop spans 14 amino acids. Trimming took off 6 bases at V and 8 bases at J, with 16 bases between the two ends. CDR3 region: CASSLDPLGEKLFF. CDR3 in DNA: TGTGCCAGCAGCCTAGACCCCCTCGGGGAAAAACTGTTTTTT.